This section outlines one TCR beta chain sequence together with its context. Its target is unknown. The sample is drawn from a study of T cell repertoires in ileal Crohn's disease. The study's findings and limits: Endoscopic recurrence occurred in every patient whose clonality exceeded 26.8%.

About 500 nanograms of biopsy DNA per sample underwent TCRB immunosequencing. Data came from immunoSEQ multiplex PCR; TCRdb stores just in-frame clones and leaves some out. The sample consists of about 15,000 clones, approximately 82% of them appearing once. The sample was ileal tissue. This receptor was taken from an adult with Crohn's disease.

CDR3 loop: CASSLLGRRDQPQHF. CDR3 coding DNA: TGTGCCAGCAGCCTCCTTGGGAGGCGAGATCAGCCCCAGCATTTT. This chain joins TRBV7-2 and TRBJ1-5, with D unresolved. Germline CDR1 SGHTA, CDR2 FQGNSA. This CDR3 contains 15 residues. Trimming removed 5 bases at V and 5 bases at J, with 16 bases between. The complete variable domain, with remaining parts taken from reference TRBV7-2 and TRBJ1-5, reads GAGVSQSPSNKVTEKGKDVELRCDPISGHTALYWYRQSLGQGLEFLIYFQGNSAPDKSGLPSDRFSAERTGGSVSTLTIQRTQQEDSAVYLCASSLLGRRDQPQHFGDGTRLSIL.